The 28 T cell receptor beta chains in this list originate from one sample, sequenced in a study of beta chain features in type 1 diabetes (dated by TCRdb to about 2018). Libraries were made using the immunoSEQ multiplex PCR assay. The entire isolated RNA was reverse transcribed using the High Capacity cDNA Reverse Transcription Kit, and thus expressed TCRB transcripts were sequenced. TCRdb stores this immuneACCESS table with in-frame sequences only. Part of the clones is absent; in the studies checked, under half of the shortfall reflects unresolved V genes, and no reason is known for the rest. This sample has fewer than 900,000 clones in its table, and 17% of those were observed once. The top ten constitute 0.02% to 0.03% of the sample. Material: naive CD4+ T cells from blood. Read against the paper, the sample's cell subset or site label means: true naive CD4+ T cells. These receptors originate from a woman younger than 35 in good health.

This clone showed up just a few times. This chain links TRBV15 with TRBJ1-5; a weak D match, TRBD1 (5 bases). Germline-derived CDR1 and CDR2 are LNHNV and YYDKDF (reference sequence). Trimming left V 0 bases short and J 5 bases short, with 5 bases between. This CDR3 contains 13 residues. CDR3 in DNA: TGTGCCACCAGCAGAGAGGGGGATCAGCCCCAGCATTTT. Protein: CATSREGDQPQHF.

This chain links TRBV5-5 with TRBJ1-1, with D unclear. Trimming left V 6 bases short and J 1 base short, with 13 bases between. In germline, CDR1 is SGHKS, CDR2 YYEKEE (reference sequence). The CDR3 is 14 residues long. Written as DNA, the CDR3 is TGTGCCAGCACCTCTATGCCGGGGAACACTGAAGCTTTCTTT. Protein sequence: CASTSMPGNTEAFF.

The table lists this clone with a few counts. The V and J genes are TRBV20-1 and TRBJ2-7; D remains ambiguous. CDR1 is DFQATT, CDR2 SNEGSKA, per germline (reference sequence). This CDR3 is 11 amino acids long. V lost 1 base, J lost 7 bases, and 8 bases lay in between. In nucleotides, the CDR3 is TGCAGTGCTAGAGGGTCTGTTGAGCAGTACTTC. This translates into CSARGSVEQYF.

The CDR3 sequence: CASSSGGHEETQYF. The CDR3 coding sequence is TGTGCCAGCAGCTCAGGGGGACACGAAGAGACCCAGTACTTC. The chain recombines TRBV28 with TRBJ2-5; the match to TRBD1 covers 7 bases. Trimming at V came to 6 bases and at J to 3 bases, leaving 7 bases not matched to a gene. This CDR3 spans 14 amino acids. CDR1 and CDR2 (germline): MDHEN, SYDVKM. Full variable domain (remainder filled in from reference TRBV28 and TRBJ2-5): DVKVTQSSRYLVKRTGEKVFLECVQDMDHENMFWYRQDPGLGLRLIYFSYDVKMKEKGDIPEGYSVSREKKERFSLILESASTNQTSMYLCASSSGGHEETQYFGPGTRLLVL.

This chain links TRBV9 with TRBJ2-5, with 7 bases identical to TRBD2. Germline trimming cut 3 bases from V and 2 bases from J; bases unmatched to any gene: 16. The CDR3 runs 18 residues. The germline V gene has CDR1 SGDLS and CDR2 YYNGEE. This CDR3 is CASSAGLTSSRFQETQYF. The DNA for the CDR3 is TGTGCCAGCAGCGCGGGGTTGACTAGCAGCCGCTTTCAAGAGACCCAGTACTTC.

This CDR3 reads CASSTRHGSYPLANEKLFF. CDR3 DNA: TGTGCCAGCAGTACCCGACACGGTAGCTATCCACTGGCTAATGAAAAACTGTTTTTT. This chain uses TRBV27 with TRBJ1-4; D call uncertain. Trimming removed 5 bases at V and 3 bases at J, with 25 bases between. The germline gives CDR1 MNHEY, CDR2 SMNVEV (reference sequence). The CDR3 loop spans 19 amino acids.

The genes are TRBV5-1 and TRBJ2-2, with TRBD1 identical over 12 bases. The germline V gene has CDR1 SGHRS and CDR2 YFSETQ. This CDR3 region has 14 residues. The ends lost 5 bases at V and 6 bases at J; junction bases unmatched: 2. The CDR3 DNA sequence: TGCGCCAGCAGAGGGACAGGGGGCTCCGGGGAGCTGTTTTTT. As protein: CASRGTGGSGELFF.

The chain carries TRBV14 and TRBJ2-7; unclear D gene. Trimming pared 3 bases from V and 2 bases from J, leaving 17 bases between. The CDR3 contains 16 residues. Germline lookup yields CDR1 SGHDN and CDR2 FVKESK. The DNA of the CDR3 is TGTGCCAGCAGCCACTATGGAAGCAGAAGGCCCTACGAGCAGTACTTC. This gives the protein CASSHYGSRRPYEQYF.

With regard to this clone: The same CDR3 also results from other DNA sequences found in this sample. This chain connects TRBV5-1 to TRBJ2-2; the D is unclear. The CDR3 extends over 12 amino acids. Trimming stripped 1 base from V and 6 bases from J, with 4 bases between. CDR1 is SGHRS, CDR2 YFSETQ, per germline. The CDR3 sequence is CASSLFPGELFF. Written as DNA, the CDR3 is TGCGCCAGCAGCTTGTTTCCCGGGGAGCTGTTTTTT. The full variable domain, its missing parts supplied by reference TRBV5-1 and TRBJ2-2, is KAGVTQTPRYLIKTRGQQVTLSCSPISGHRSVSWYQQTPGQGLQFLFEYFSETQRNKGNFPGRFSGRQFSNSRSEMNVSTLELGDSALYLCASSLFPGELFFGEGSRLTVL.

The table lists this clone with a few counts. The junction departs from the called germline gene at one end, perhaps through a read error. The chain couples TRBV5-1 to TRBJ2-1, with 10 bases lining up with TRBD2. The CDR3 is 14 residues long. The germline V gene encodes CDR1 SGHRS and CDR2 YFSETQ. The CDR3 DNA is TGCGCCAGCACCTTGGCTAGCGGGAGCAATGAGCAGTTCTTC. It specifies CASTLASGSNEQFF. The full variable domain, completed using reference TRBV5-1 and TRBJ2-1, is KAGVTQTPRYLIKTRGQQVTLSCSPISGHRSVSWYQQTPGQGLQFLFEYFSETQRNKGNFPGRFSGRQFSNSRSEMNVSTLELGDSALYLCASTLASGSNEQFFGPGTRLTVL.

This clone was detected a few times. The chain has TRBV11-2 and TRBJ2-5; D not resolved. The CDR3 runs 12 residues. Trimming left V 3 bases short and J 0 bases short, with 2 bases between. CDR1 is SGHAT and CDR2 is FQNNGV in the germline V gene. CDR3 DNA sequence: TGTGCCAGCAGCTTGAACCAAGAGACCCAGTACTTC. This gives the protein CASSLNQETQYF. The whole variable domain, filled in from reference TRBV11-2 and TRBJ2-5, reads EAGVAQSPRYKIIEKRQSVAFWCNPISGHATLYWYQQILGQGPKLLIQFQNNGVVDDSQLPKDRFSAERLKGVDSTLKIQPAKLEDSAVYLCASSLNQETQYFGPGTRLLVL.

This clone was seen a handful of times. This chain links TRBV18 with TRBJ2-6; 9 bases match TRBD1. V was clipped by 3 bases and J by 2 bases; unmatched bases: 14. This CDR3 is 20 amino acids long. The germline gives CDR1 KGHSH, CDR2 LQKENI. The CDR3 DNA reads TGTGCCAGCTCACCTCGATGGACCCGACGACAGGGGGCTGGGGCCAACGTCCTGACTTTC. Its protein is CASSPRWTRRQGAGANVLTF.

This chain joins TRBV11-2 and TRBJ2-1, with 7 positions matching TRBD2. Losses at the gene ends were 4 bases for V and 1 base for J; bases not matched to a gene: 10. The CDR3 extends over 17 amino acids. Germline CDR1 and CDR2: SGHAT and FQNNGV. In DNA, the CDR3 is TGTGCCAGCAGCTCCCGCCATGCACTAGCGTCCTACAATGAGCAGTTCTTC. Translated, it gives CASSSRHALASYNEQFF.

This rearrangement joins TRBV19 to TRBJ1-1; 9 bases match TRBD1. The CDR3 totals 16 residues. The junction had 11 bases not matched to a gene; V was cut back by 5 bases and J by 4 bases. Germline V CDR1 and CDR2: LNHDA, SQIVND (reference sequence). For the CDR3, the DNA is TGTGCCAGTAGTCCTAGGGACAGGGATGTGAGCACTGAAGCTTTCTTT. Its protein is CASSPRDRDVSTEAFF.

The chain carries TRBV2 and TRBJ1-2, with D possibly being TRBD1 (6 bases). The V end lost 3 bases, the J end lost 5 bases, and 13 bases lay between the germline ends. This CDR3 spans 14 amino acids. The V gene's germline CDR1 is SNHLY and CDR2 FYNNEI. This CDR3 is CASSDLGRGYGYTF. The CDR3 DNA reads TGTGCCAGCAGTGATCTTGGAAGGGGGTATGGCTACACCTTC.

The DNA of the CDR3 is TGTGCCAGCAAACCGGGACTAGCGACAGATACGCAGTATTTT. The encoded protein is CASKPGLATDTQYF. This sequence joins TRBV27 and TRBJ2-3; TRBD2 matches 10 bases. V dropped 7 bases and J dropped 3; count of bases not matched to a gene: 4. This CDR3 is built from 14 residues. Germline lookup yields CDR1 MNHEY and CDR2 SMNVEV (reference sequence).

This clone was seen only a few times. J is TRBJ1-4 and V is TRBV6-5, with 7 nucleotides matching TRBD1. With 2 bases clipped from V and 7 bases from J, the junction kept 4 bases outside the gene matches. The CDR3 consists of 14 residues. Germline-derived CDR1 and CDR2 are MNHEY and SVGAGI. CDR3 amino acids: CASSYRQGVEKLFF. The DNA of the CDR3 is TGTGCCAGCAGTTACCGGCAGGGGGTTGAAAAACTGTTTTTT.

This clone was counted between two and nine times. The rearrangement joins TRBV5-1 to TRBJ2-7; D is ambiguous. Germline values: CDR1 SGHRS, CDR2 YFSETQ. The germline V and J ends were trimmed by 0 bases and 3 bases, with 13 bases remaining between them. CDR3 length: 15 residues. For the CDR3, the DNA is TGCGCCAGCAGCTTGGACATGGAGTGGAGCTACGAGCAGTACTTC. Its protein product is CASSLDMEWSYEQYF.

The chain employs TRBV7-2 and TRBJ2-7, with a tentative D call TRBD1 (5 bases). The germline V gene encodes CDR1 SGHTA and CDR2 FQGNSA. The CDR3 is 16 amino acids. Trimming pared 1 base from V and 5 bases from J, leaving 18 bases between. The DNA of the CDR3 is TGTGCCAGCAGCTTAGGTCTAGGTGTCAGGGCCCACGAGCAGTACTTC. Translated: CASSLGLGVRAHEQYF.

The chain couples TRBV28 to TRBJ2-1, with TRBD1 matching 11 bases. In germline, CDR1 is MDHEN, CDR2 SYDVKM. V dropped 4 bases and J dropped 1; count of bases not matched to a gene: 6. CDR3 size: 17 residues. CDR3 nucleotides: TGTGCCAGCAGTTCGCCCGGGACAGGGGGTTCCTACAATGAGCAGTTCTTC. Translation gives CASSSPGTGGSYNEQFF.

This clone was observed a handful of times. The identical CDR3 is also encoded by other nucleotide sequences in the sample. The chain links TRBV7-2 to TRBJ1-5; D is ambiguous. The length of the CDR3 is 14 residues. V lost 2 bases and J lost 2, with 7 bases in between. Germline CDR1 is SGHTA and CDR2 is FQGNSA. CDR3 protein: CASSLRQGNQPQHF. CDR3 in DNA: TGTGCCAGCAGCTTAAGGCAGGGCAATCAGCCCCAGCATTTT. The full variable domain, completed using reference TRBV7-2 and TRBJ1-5, is GAGVSQSPSNKVTEKGKDVELRCDPISGHTALYWYRQSLGQGLEFLIYFQGNSAPDKSGLPSDRFSAERTGGSVSTLTIQRTQQEDSAVYLCASSLRQGNQPQHFGDGTRLSIL.

The genes are TRBV6-1 and TRBJ2-7, with D possibly being TRBD1 or TRBD2 (5 bases each). The CDR3 has 14 residues. Per the germline V gene, CDR1 is MNHNS and CDR2 is SASEGT. The V end was cut by 0 bases, the J end by 2 bases, with 8 bases between. The DNA for the CDR3 is TGTGCCAGCAGTGAAGCGTTGGGGGCCTACGAGCAGTACTTC. Translating it yields CASSEALGAYEQYF.

J is TRBJ2-7 and V is TRBV7-6, with 10 bases that match TRBD2. The junction had 12 bases not matched to a gene; V was cut back by 4 bases and J by 3 bases. Germline V CDR1 and CDR2: SGHVS, FNYEAQ. This CDR3 region has 17 residues. CDR3 protein: CASSSLSGRRSYYEQYF. DNA of the CDR3: TGTGCCAGCAGCTCTCTTAGCGGGAGGAGGAGCTACTACGAGCAGTACTTC.

This rearrangement joins TRBV7-3 to TRBJ2-5, with 12 bases that match TRBD2. Unmatched junction bases numbered 3, after V lost 5 bases and J lost 2 bases. Germline assignment: CDR1 SGHTA and CDR2 FQGTGA. The CDR3 covers 15 residues. The CDR3 is CASSQTSGGQETQYF. CDR3 coding DNA: TGTGCCAGCAGCCAGACTAGCGGGGGTCAAGAGACCCAGTACTTC.

The chain uses TRBV2 and TRBJ2-3, with D possibly being TRBD1 or TRBD2 (6 bases each). The V end lost 7 bases, the J end lost 4 bases, and 18 bases lay between the germline ends. In germline, CDR1 is SNHLY, CDR2 FYNNEI. The CDR3 contains 15 residues. In nucleotides, the CDR3 is TGTGCCAGCACCTTTGAGGGGGGCTTGGCAGATACGCAGTATTTT. This codes for CASTFEGGLADTQYF.

The chain has TRBV5-1 and TRBJ2-5; 7 nucleotides align to TRBD1. The CDR3 runs to 12 residues. Germline trimming cut 5 bases from V and 5 bases from J; bases unmatched to any gene: 3. Germline CDR1 is SGHRS and CDR2 is YFSETQ. The CDR3 nucleotides read TGCGCCAGCAGTCAGGGGGTGGAGACCCAGTACTTC. Translating it yields CASSQGVETQYF.

This clone has a handful of counts. The chain carries TRBV7-9 and TRBJ2-2; TRBD1 agrees at 7 bases. This CDR3 has 16 residues. J gave up 3 bases and V 3 bases, and 7 bases lay outside the gene matches. Germline loops: CDR1 SEHNR, CDR2 FQNEAQ (reference sequence). The chain's CDR3 is CASSFQGVSDTGELFF. The DNA of the CDR3 is TGTGCCAGCAGCTTCCAGGGGGTGTCGGACACCGGGGAGCTGTTTTTT. Full variable domain (missing parts from reference TRBV7-9 and TRBJ2-2): DTGVSQNPRHKITKRGQNVTFRCDPISEHNRLYWYRQTLGQGPEFLTYFQNEAQLEKSRLLSDRFSAERPKGSFSTLEIQRTEQGDSAMYLCASSFQGVSDTGELFFGEGSRLTVL.

There are a few counts of this clone. The chain joins TRBV10-3 to TRBJ2-7; unclear D gene. Deletions cut 0 bases from V and 12 bases from J, with 12 bases between. This CDR3 has 12 amino acids. Germline lookup yields CDR1 ENHRY and CDR2 SYGVKD. CDR3 sequence: CAISESTTPGYF. Written as DNA, the CDR3 is TGTGCCATCAGTGAGTCGACAACCCCTGGGTACTTC.